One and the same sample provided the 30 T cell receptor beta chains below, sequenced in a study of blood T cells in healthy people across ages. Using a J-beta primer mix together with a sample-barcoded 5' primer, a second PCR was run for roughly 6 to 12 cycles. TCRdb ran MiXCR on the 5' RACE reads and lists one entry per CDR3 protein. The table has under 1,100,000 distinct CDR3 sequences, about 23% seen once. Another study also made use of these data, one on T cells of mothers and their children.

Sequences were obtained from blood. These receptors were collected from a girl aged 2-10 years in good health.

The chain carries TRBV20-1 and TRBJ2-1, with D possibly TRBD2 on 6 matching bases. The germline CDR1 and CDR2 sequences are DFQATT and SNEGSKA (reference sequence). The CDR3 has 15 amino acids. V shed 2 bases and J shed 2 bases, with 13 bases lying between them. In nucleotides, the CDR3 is TGCAGTGCTAGACCCGGGACTCATGCCTACAATGAGCAGTTCTTC. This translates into CSARPGTHAYNEQFF.

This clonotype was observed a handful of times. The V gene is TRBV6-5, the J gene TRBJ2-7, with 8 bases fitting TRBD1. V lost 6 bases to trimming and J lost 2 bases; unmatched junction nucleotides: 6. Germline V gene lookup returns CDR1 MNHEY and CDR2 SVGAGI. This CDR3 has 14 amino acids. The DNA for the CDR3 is TGTGCCAGCAGGGTAGGGACAGGTACCTACGAGCAGTACTTC. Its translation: CASRVGTGTYEQYF.

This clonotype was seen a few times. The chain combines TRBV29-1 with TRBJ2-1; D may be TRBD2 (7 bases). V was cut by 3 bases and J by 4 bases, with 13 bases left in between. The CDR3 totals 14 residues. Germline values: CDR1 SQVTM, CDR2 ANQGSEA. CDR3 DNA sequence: TGCAGCGTTGAGGGGGGGCACCGTTACAATGAGCAGTTCTTC. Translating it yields CSVEGGHRYNEQFF.

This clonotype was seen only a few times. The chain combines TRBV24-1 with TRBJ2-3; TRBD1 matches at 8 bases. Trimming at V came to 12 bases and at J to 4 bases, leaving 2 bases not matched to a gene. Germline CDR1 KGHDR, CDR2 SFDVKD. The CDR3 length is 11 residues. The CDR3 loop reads CAVQGADTQYF. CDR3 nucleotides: TGTGCCGTACAGGGGGCAGATACGCAGTATTTT.

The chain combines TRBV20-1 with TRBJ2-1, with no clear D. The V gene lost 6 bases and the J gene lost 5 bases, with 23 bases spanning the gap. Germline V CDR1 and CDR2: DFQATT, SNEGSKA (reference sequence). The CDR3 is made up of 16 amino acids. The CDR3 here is CSAVDFPQNYNNEQFF. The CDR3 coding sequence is TGCAGTGCCGTAGACTTTCCTCAAAACTATAACAATGAGCAGTTCTTC.

The CDR3 sequence is CASSRPGGGQPQHF. CDR3 coding DNA: TGTGCCAGCAGTCGCCCCGGCGGTGGTCAGCCCCAGCATTTT. V is TRBV6-2 or TRBV6-3 and J is TRBJ1-5, with no clear D. Deletions cut 5 bases from V and 6 bases from J, with 14 bases between. The CDR3 totals 14 residues. The germline V gene has CDR1 MNHEY and CDR2 SVGEGT.

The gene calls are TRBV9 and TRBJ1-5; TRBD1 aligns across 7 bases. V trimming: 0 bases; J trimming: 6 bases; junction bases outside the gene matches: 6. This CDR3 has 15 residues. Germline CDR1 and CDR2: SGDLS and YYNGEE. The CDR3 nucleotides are TGTGCCAGCAGCGTAGGAGGGGGCGCGGGTCAGCCCCAGCATTTT. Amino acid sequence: CASSVGGGAGQPQHF. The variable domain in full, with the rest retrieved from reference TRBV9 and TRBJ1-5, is DSGVTQTPKHLITATGQRVTLRCSPRSGDLSVYWYQQSLDQGLQFLIQYYNGEERAKGNILERFSAQQFPDLHSELNLSSLELGDSALYFCASSVGGGAGQPQHFGDGTRLSIL.

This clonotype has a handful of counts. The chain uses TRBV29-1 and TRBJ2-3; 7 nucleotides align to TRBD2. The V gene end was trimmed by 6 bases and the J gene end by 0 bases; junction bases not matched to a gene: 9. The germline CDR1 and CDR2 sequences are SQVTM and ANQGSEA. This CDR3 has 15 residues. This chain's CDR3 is CSVSERGSSTDTQYF. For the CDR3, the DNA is TGCAGCGTGTCCGAGCGGGGTTCTAGCACAGATACGCAGTATTTT.

The CDR3 DNA reads as TGTGCCATCAGTGAGAATTGGGACGGCTCCTACGAGCAGTACTTC. It specifies CAISENWDGSYEQYF. V and J are TRBV10-3 and TRBJ2-7, with D possibly called TRBD1 or TRBD2 (5 bases each). The germline V and J ends were trimmed by 2 bases and 0 bases, with 11 bases remaining between them. The CDR3 sequence is 15 residues long. Germline loops: CDR1 ENHRY, CDR2 SYGVKD.

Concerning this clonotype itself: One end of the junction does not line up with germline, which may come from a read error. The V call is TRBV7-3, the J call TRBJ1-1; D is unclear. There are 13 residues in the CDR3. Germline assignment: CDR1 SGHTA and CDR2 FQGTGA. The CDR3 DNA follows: TGTGCCGGCAGCTTAACCGAGTACACTGAAGCTTTCTTT. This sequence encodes CAGSLTEYTEAFF.

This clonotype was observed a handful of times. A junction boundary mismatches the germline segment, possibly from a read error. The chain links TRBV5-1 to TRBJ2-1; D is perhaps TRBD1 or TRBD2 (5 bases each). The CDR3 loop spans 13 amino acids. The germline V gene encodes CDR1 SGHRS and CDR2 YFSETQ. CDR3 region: CASSWGSYNERFF. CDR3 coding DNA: TGCGCCAGCAGCTGGGGGTCCTACAATGAGCGGTTCTTC.

CDR3 DNA: TGTGCCAGCAGCAAAGACATTAGGGCCCAATTTCGCTTTAAAAACATTCAGTACTTC. Protein: CASSKDIRAQFRFKNIQYF. The chain employs TRBV21-1 and TRBJ2-4; TRBD2, the D gene given by the table, was not confirmed from the DNA. TRBV21-1 is deemed a pseudogene. The CDR3 runs to 19 residues.

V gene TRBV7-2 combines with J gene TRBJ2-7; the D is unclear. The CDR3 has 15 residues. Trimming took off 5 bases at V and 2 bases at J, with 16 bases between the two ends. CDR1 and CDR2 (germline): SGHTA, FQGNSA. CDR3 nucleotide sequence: TGTGCCAGCAGCAAGGCACGGAAGGGAACCTACGAGCAGTACTTC. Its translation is CASSKARKGTYEQYF.

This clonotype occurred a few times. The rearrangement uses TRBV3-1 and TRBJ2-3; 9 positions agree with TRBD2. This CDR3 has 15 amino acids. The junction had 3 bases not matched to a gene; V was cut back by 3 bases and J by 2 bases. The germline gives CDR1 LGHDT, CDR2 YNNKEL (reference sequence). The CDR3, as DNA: TGTGCCAGCAGCCAGACTAGCGGTGACACAGATACGCAGTATTTT. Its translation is CASSQTSGDTDTQYF.

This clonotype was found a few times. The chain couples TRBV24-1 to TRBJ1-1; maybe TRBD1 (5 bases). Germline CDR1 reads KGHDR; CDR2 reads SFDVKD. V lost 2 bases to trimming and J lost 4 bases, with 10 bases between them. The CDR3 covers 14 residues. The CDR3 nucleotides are TGTGCCACCAGTGATTCTCAGGGCGGCACTGAAGCTTTCTTT. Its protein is CATSDSQGGTEAFF.

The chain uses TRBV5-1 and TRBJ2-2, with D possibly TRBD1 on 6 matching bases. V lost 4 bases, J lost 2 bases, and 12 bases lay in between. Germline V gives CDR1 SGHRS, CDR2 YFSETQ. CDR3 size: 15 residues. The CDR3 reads CASSPWTENTGELFF. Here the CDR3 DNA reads TGCGCCAGCAGCCCGTGGACAGAAAACACCGGGGAGCTGTTTTTT.

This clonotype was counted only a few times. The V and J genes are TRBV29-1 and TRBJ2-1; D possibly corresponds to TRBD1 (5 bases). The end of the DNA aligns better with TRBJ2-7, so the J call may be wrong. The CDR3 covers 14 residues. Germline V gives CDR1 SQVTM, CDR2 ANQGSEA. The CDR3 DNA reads TGCAGCGTTTTACAGGACCGAAACTCCTACGAGCAGTACTTC. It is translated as CSVLQDRNSYEQYF.

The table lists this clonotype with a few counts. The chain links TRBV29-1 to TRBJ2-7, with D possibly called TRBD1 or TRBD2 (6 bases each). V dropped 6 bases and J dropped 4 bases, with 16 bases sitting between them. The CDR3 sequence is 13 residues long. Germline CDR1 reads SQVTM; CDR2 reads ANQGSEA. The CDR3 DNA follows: TGCAGCGTACATGGGGGGCGTGAATACGAGCAGTACTTC. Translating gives CSVHGGREYEQYF.

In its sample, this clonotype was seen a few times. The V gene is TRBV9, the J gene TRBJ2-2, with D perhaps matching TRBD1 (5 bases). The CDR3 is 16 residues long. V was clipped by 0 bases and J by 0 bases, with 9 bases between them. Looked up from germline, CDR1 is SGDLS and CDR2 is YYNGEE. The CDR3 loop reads CASSVDATANTGELFF. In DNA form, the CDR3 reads TGTGCCAGCAGCGTAGATGCGACAGCGAACACCGGGGAGCTGTTTTTT.

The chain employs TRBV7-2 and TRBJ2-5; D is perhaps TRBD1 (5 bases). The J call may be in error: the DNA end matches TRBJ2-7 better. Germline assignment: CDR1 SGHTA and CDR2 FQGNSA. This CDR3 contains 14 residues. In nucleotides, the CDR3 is TGTGCCAGCGGTTCCAGGGTTAGCTCCTACGAGCAGTACTTC. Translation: CASGSRVSSYEQYF.

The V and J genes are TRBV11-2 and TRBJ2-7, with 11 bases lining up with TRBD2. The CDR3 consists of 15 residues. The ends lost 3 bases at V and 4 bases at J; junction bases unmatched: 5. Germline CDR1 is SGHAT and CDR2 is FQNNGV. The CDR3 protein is CASSFGTSGGYEQYF. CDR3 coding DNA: TGTGCCAGCAGCTTCGGGACTAGCGGAGGTTACGAGCAGTACTTC.

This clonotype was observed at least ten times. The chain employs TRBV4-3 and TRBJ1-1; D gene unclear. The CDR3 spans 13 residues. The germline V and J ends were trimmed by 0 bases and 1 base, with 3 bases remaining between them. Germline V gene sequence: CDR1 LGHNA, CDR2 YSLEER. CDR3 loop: CASSQDRNTEAFF. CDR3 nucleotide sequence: TGCGCCAGCAGCCAAGACAGGAACACTGAAGCTTTCTTT.

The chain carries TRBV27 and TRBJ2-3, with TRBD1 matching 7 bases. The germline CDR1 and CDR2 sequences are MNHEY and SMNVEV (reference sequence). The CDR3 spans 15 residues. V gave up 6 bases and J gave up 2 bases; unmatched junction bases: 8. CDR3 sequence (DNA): TGTGCCAGCAGAACGGACAGGACGATCACAGATACGCAGTATTTT. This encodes CASRTDRTITDTQYF.

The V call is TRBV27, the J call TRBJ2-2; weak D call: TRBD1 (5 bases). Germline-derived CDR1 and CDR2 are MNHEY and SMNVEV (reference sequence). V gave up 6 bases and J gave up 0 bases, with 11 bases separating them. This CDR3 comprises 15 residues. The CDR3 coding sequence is TGTGCCAGCAGAACCACAGGTTCGAACACCGGGGAGCTGTTTTTT. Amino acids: CASRTTGSNTGELFF.

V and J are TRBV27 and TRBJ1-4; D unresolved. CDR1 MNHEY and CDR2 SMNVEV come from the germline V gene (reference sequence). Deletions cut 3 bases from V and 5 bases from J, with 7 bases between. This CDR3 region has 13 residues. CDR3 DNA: TGTGCCAGCAGTTTTGTGGGGAATGAAAAACTGTTTTTT. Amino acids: CASSFVGNEKLFF. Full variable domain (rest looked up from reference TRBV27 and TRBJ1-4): EAQVTQNPRYLITVTGKKLTVTCSQNMNHEYMSWYRQDPGLGLRQIYYSMNVEVTDKGDVPEGYKVSRKEKRNFPLILESPSPNQTSLYFCASSFVGNEKLFFGSGTQLSVL.

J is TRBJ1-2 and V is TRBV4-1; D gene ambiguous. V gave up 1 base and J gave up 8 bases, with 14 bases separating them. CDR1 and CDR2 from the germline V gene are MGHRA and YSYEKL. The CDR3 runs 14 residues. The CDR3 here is CASSQVGNLGGYTF. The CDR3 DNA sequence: TGCGCCAGCAGCCAAGTAGGGAATCTTGGAGGCTACACCTTC.

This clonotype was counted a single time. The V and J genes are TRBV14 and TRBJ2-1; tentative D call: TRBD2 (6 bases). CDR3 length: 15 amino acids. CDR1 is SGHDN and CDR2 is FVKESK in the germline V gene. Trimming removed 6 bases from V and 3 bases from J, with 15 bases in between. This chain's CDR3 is CASRNTGTYYNEQFF. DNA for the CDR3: TGTGCCAGCAGGAACACCGGGACTTACTACAATGAGCAGTTCTTC.

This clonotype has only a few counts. The CDR3: CASKKANTGELFF. The CDR3, as DNA: TGTGCCAGCAAGAAGGCTAACACCGGGGAGCTGTTTTTT. The genes are TRBV7-2 and TRBJ2-2, with D uncertain. The V end was cut by 7 bases, the J end by 2 bases, with 8 bases between. The CDR3 spans 13 residues. CDR1 SGHTA and CDR2 FQGNSA come from the germline V gene.

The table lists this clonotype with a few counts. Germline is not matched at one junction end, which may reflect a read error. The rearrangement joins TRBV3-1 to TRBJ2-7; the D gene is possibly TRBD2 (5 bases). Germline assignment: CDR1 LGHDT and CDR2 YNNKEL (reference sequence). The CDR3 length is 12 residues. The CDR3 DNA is TGTGCCAGCAGCCACGGCGGGTACGGGCAGTACTTC. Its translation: CASSHGGYGQYF.

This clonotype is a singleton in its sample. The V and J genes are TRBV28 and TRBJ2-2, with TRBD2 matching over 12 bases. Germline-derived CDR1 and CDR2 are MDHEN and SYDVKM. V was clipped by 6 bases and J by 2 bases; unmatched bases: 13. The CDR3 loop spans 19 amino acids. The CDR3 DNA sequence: TGTGCCAGCAGCTCTCTCAGACTAGCGGGAGAGGGTAACACCGGGGAGCTGTTTTTT. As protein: CASSSLRLAGEGNTGELFF.